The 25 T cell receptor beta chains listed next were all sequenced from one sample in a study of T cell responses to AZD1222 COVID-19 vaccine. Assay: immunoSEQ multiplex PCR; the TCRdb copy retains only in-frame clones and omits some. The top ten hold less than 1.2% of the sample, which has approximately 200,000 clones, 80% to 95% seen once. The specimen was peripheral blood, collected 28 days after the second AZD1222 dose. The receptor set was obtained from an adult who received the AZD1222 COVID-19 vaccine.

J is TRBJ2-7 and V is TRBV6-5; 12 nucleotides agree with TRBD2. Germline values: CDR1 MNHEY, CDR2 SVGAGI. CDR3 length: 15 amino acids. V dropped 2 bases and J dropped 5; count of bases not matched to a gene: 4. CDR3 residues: CASSYASGGAHEQYF. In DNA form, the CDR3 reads TGTGCCAGCAGTTACGCTAGCGGGGGGGCCCACGAGCAGTACTTC.

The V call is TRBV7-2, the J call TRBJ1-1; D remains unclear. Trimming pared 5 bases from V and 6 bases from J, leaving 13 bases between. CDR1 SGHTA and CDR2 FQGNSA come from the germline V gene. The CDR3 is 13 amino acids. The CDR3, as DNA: TGTGCCAGCAGCCCACCCCGGGTGGCTGAAGCTTTCTTT. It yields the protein CASSPPRVAEAFF.

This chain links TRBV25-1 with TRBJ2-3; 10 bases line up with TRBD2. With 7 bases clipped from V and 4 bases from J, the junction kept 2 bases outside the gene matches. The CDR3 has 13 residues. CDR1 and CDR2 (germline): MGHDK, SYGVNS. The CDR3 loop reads CASKAGGPDTQYF. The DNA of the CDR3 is TGTGCCAGCAAAGCGGGGGGGCCAGATACGCAGTATTTT. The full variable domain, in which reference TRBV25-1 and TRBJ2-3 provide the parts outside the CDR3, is EADIYQTPRYLVIGTGKKITLECSQTMGHDKMYWYQQDPGMELHLIHYSYGVNSTEKGDLSSESTVSRIRTEHFPLTLESARPSHTSQYLCASKAGGPDTQYFGPGTRLTVL.

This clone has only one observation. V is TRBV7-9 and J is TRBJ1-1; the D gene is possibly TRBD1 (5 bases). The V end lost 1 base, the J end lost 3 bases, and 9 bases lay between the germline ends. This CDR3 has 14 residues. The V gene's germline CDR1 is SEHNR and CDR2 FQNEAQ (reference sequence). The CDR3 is CASSLGGTHTEAFF. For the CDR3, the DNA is TGTGCCAGCAGCTTAGGCGGGACGCACACTGAAGCTTTCTTT.

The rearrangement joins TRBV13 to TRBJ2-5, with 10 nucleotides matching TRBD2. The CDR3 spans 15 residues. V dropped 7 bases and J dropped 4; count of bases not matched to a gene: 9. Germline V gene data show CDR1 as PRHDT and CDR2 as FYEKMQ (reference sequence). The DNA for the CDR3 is TGTGCCAGCAAACGAAGCGGGGGGGCCGGAGAGACCCAGTACTTC. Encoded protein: CASKRSGGAGETQYF.

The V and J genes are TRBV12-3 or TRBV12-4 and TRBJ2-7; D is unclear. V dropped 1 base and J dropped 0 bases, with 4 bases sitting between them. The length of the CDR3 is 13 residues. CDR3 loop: CASSLVSSYEQYF. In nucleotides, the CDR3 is TGTGCCAGCAGTTTAGTCAGCTCCTACGAGCAGTACTTC.

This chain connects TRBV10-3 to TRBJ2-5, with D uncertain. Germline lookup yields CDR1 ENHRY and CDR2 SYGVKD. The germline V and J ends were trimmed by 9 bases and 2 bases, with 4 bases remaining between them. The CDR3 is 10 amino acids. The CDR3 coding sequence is TGTGCCATGGGGCAAGAGACCCAGTACTTC. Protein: CAMGQETQYF.

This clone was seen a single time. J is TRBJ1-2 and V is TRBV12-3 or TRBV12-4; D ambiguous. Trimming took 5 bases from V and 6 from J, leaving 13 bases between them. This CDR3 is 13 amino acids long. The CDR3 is CASSDLGINGYTF. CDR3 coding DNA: TGTGCCAGCAGTGATTTGGGGATAAATGGCTACACCTTC.

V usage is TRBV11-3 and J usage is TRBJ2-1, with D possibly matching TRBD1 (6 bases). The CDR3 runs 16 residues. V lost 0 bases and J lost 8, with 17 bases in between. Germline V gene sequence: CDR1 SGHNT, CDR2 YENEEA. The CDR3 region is CASSLDGRGGSDEQFF. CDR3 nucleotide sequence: TGTGCCAGCAGCTTAGATGGCAGGGGTGGGTCGGATGAGCAGTTCTTC. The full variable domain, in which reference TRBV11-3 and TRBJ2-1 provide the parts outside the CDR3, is EAGVVQSPRYKIIEKKQPVAFWCNPISGHNTLYWYLQNLGQGPELLIRYENEEAVDDSQLPKDRFSAERLKGVDSTLKIQPAELGDSAVYLCASSLDGRGGSDEQFFGPGTRLTVL.

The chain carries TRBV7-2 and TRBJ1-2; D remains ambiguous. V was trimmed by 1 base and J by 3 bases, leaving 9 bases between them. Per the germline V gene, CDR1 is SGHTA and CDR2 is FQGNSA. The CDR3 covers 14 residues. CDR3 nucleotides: TGTGCCAGCAGCTTAGGGCGCGTACACTATGGCTACACCTTC. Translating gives CASSLGRVHYGYTF.

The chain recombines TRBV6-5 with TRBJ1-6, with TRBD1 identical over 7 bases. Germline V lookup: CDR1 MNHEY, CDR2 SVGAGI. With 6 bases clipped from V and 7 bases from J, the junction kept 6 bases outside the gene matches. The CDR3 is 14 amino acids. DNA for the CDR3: TGTGCCAGCAGGGGCGACAGGGCAAATTCACCCCTCCACTTT. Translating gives CASRGDRANSPLHF.

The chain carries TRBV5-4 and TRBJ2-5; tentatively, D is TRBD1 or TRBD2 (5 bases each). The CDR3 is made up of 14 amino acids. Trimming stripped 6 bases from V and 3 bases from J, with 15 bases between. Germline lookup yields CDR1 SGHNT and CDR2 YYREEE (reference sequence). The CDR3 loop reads CASTREGFKETQYF. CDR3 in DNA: TGTGCCAGCACCCGCGAGGGGTTTAAAGAGACCCAGTACTTC.

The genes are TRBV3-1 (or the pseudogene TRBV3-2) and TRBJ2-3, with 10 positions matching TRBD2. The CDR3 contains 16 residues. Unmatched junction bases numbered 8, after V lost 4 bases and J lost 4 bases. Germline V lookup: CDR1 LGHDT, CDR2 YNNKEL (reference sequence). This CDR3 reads CASSPPHSGGADTQYF. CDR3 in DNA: TGTGCCAGCAGCCCACCCCACAGCGGGGGGGCAGATACGCAGTATTTT.

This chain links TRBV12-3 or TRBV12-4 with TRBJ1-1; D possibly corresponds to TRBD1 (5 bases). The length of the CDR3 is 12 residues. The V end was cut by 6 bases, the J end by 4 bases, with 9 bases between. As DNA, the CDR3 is TGTGCCAGCAGCCACGGGGGCACTGAAGCTTTCTTT. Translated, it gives CASSHGGTEAFF.

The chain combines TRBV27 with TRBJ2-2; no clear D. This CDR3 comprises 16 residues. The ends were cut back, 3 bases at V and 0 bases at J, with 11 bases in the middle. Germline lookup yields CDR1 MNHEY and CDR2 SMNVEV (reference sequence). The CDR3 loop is CASSFRVFANTGELFF. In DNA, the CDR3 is TGTGCCAGCAGTTTTAGGGTCTTCGCGAACACCGGGGAGCTGTTTTTT.

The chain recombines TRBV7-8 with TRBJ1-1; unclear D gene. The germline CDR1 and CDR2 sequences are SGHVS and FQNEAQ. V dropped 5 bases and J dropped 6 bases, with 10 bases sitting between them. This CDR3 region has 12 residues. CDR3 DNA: TGTGCCAGCAGCCCCCTCCAAGCTGAAGCTTTCTTT. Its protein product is CASSPLQAEAFF.

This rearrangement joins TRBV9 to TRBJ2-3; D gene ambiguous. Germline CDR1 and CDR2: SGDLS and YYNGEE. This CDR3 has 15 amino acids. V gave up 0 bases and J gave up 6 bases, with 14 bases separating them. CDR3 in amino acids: CASSVVGFTSDTQYF. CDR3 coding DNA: TGTGCCAGCAGCGTAGTCGGCTTCACCTCGGATACGCAGTATTTT.

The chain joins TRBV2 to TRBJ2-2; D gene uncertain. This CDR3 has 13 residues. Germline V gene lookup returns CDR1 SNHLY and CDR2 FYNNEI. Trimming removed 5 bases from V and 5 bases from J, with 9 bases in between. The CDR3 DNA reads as TGTGCCAGCAGTTGGAATCCGACCGGGGAGCTGTTTTTT. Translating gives CASSWNPTGELFF.

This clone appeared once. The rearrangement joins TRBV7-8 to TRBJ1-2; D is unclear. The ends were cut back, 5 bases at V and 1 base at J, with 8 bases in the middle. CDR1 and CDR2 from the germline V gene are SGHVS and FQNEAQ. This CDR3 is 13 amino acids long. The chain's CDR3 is CASSAQRNYGYTF. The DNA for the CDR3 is TGTGCCAGCAGCGCTCAGCGTAACTATGGCTACACCTTC.

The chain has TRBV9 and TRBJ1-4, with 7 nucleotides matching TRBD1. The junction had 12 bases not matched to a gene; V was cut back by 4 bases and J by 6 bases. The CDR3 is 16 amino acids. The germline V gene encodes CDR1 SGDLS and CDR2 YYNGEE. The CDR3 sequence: CASSPTSGQFHEKLFF. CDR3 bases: TGTGCCAGCAGCCCAACCTCGGGACAGTTTCATGAAAAACTGTTTTTT.

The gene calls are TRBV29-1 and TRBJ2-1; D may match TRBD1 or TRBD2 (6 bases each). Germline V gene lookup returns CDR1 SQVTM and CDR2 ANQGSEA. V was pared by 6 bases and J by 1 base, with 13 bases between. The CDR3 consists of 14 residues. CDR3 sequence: CSVEGGFSYNEQFF. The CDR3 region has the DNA TGCAGCGTCGAGGGGGGTTTTTCCTACAATGAGCAGTTCTTC.

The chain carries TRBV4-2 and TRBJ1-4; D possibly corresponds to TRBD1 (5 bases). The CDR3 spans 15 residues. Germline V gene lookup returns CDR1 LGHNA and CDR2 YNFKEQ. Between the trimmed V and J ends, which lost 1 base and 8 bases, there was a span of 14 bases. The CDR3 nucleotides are TGTGCCAGCAGCCAAGGGGGCAGGGTGTGGGAAAAACTGTTTTTT. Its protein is CASSQGGRVWEKLFF.

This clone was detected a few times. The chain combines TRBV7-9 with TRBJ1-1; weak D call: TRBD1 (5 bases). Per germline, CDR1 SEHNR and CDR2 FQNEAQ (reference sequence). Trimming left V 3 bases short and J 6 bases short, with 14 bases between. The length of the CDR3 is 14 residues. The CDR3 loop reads CASSFVGGKAEAFF. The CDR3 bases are TGTGCCAGCAGCTTTGTGGGGGGAAAGGCTGAAGCTTTCTTT. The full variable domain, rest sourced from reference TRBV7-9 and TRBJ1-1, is DTGVSQNPRHKITKRGQNVTFRCDPISEHNRLYWYRQTLGQGPEFLTYFQNEAQLEKSRLLSDRFSAERPKGSFSTLEIQRTEQGDSAMYLCASSFVGGKAEAFFGQGTRLTVV.

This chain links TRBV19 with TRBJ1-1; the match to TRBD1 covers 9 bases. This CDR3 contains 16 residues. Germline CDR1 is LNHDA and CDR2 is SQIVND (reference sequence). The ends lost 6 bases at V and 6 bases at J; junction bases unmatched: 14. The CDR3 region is CASSRLGTGPSPEAFF. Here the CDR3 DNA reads TGTGCCAGTAGCCGCCTCGGGACAGGGCCTTCCCCTGAAGCTTTCTTT.

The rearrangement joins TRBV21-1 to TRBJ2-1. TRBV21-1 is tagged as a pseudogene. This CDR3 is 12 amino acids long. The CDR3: CASIPLYNEQFF. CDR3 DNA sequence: TGTGCCAGCATACCCCTCTACAATGAGCAGTTCTTC.